This T cell receptor beta chain was profiled in a study of T cells expressing NK-cell markers. Study-level background: HCMV serostatus: seven of eight sequenced donors positive, one negative.

Study-level results: In 6 or 7 donors, dominant NKG2C+ clonotypes were about 1.0-7.0% of CD8+ T cells. Dominance of the CD3+CD56-NKG2C+ fraction by these clonotypes also held in four donors. Expanded NKG2C+ T cell clones were not confirmed as HCMV-specific.

On this clonotype itself: Its antigen is unidentified.

TCRdb reprocessed the 5' RACE reads, with one entry per CDR3 protein and no DNA. This sample carries roughly 430,000 distinct CDR3 sequences, with more than 7% going to the ten biggest clones. Sequencing input: blood T cells: a sorted CD56 or NKG2C T cell subset, CD4+ or CD8+ T cells, or bulk PBMC T cells (not recorded which). The TCR was taken from a woman aged 18 to 75 in good health.

The CDR3 sequence is CAWMRGSRYGYTF. The rearrangement joins TRBV30 to TRBJ1-2; without DNA, the TCRdb call of TRBD1 cannot be checked. The CDR3 totals 13 residues. CDR1 GTSNPN and CDR2 SVGIG come from the germline V gene (reference sequence).